Below, 5 T cell receptor beta chains from the same sample are listed, as sequenced in a study of metastatic and nonmetastatic thyroid tumors. TCRdb redid the clone calls on the PCR reads using MiXCR. This table has 19,000 or so clones, roughly 27% appearing once. Each patient came to thyroid surgery without any prior treatment (of any kind). Sample: tumor tissue. The receptors stem from a male donor with papillary thyroid cancer or a benign thyroid nodule (not recorded which). Some clones in this sample may be carry-over from other donors' samples.

The CDR3 DNA follows: TGTGCCAGCAGCTTACGGAACAACCGAGCTTTCTTT. Encoded protein: CASSLRNNRAFF. The chain is built from TRBV12-3 or TRBV12-4 and TRBJ1-1; D not resolved. The length of the CDR3 is 12 residues. V lost 6 bases, J lost 10 bases, and 15 bases lay in between.

The chain links TRBV28 to TRBJ1-5; D ambiguous. Trimming pared 9 bases from V and 10 bases from J, leaving 16 bases between. Looked up from germline, CDR1 is MDHEN and CDR2 is SYDVKM. The CDR3 loop spans 12 amino acids. This CDR3 is CASTLVGKPQHF. Written as DNA, the CDR3 is TGTGCCAGTACCCTGGTTGGGAAACCCCAGCATTTT. Full variable domain (remainder filled in from reference TRBV28 and TRBJ1-5): DVKVTQSSRYLVKRTGEKVFLECVQDMDHENMFWYRQDPGLGLRLIYFSYDVKMKEKGDIPEGYSVSREKKERFSLILESASTNQTSMYLCASTLVGKPQHFGDGTRLSIL.

The V gene is TRBV7-3, the J gene TRBJ2-7; 9 positions match TRBD1. V trimming: 5 bases; J trimming: 2 bases; junction bases outside the gene matches: 10. The CDR3 has 16 residues. Germline lookup yields CDR1 SGHTA and CDR2 FQGTGA. The CDR3: CASSRTGGVHPYEQYF. CDR3 bases: TGTGCCAGCAGCCGAACAGGGGGCGTCCATCCCTACGAGCAGTACTTC.

The chain couples TRBV5-1 to TRBJ2-7; no definite D call. Trimming removed 4 bases at V and 7 bases at J, with 12 bases between. Germline V gene sequence: CDR1 SGHRS, CDR2 YFSETQ. The CDR3 runs to 12 residues. CDR3 region: CASSPSRLEQYF. The CDR3 DNA reads TGCGCCAGCAGCCCCTCCCGGCTTGAGCAGTACTTC.

V usage is TRBV7-8 and J usage is TRBJ1-2; the D is unclear. Germline V gene sequence: CDR1 SGHVS, CDR2 FQNEAQ. This CDR3 comprises 16 residues. The ends were cut back, 5 bases at V and 5 bases at J, with 21 bases in the middle. CDR3 residues: CASSLWGGSFQYGYTF. The CDR3 DNA reads as TGTGCCAGCAGCCTTTGGGGAGGGAGTTTTCAGTATGGCTACACCTTC.